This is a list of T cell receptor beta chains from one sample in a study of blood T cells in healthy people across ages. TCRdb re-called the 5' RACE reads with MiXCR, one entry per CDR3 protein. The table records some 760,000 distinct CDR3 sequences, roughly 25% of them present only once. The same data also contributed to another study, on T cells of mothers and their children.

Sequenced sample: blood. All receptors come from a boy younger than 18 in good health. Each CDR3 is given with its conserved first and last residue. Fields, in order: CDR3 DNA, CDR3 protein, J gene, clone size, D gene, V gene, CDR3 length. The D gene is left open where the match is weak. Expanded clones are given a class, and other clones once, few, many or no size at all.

DNA: TGTGCCAGCAGTTTAGTGTCGGTCAGCTCAAGGGTGAGTCAGCCCCAGCATTTT
CDR3: CASSLVSVSSRVSQPQHF
J: TRBJ1-5
size: -
D: -
V: TRBV12-3/TRBV12-4
length: 18

DNA: TGCAGTGCTACAAACCGAACAGGAGGGCGGACTCTCTACGAGCAGTACTTC
CDR3: CSATNRTGGRTLYEQYF
J: TRBJ2-7
size: -
D: -
V: TRBV20-1
length: 17

DNA: TGCAGCGCGAGGCGCGGGCCAGGGTGGCAAGAGACCCAGTACTTC
CDR3: CSARRGPGWQETQYF
J: TRBJ2-5
size: few
D: -
V: TRBV29-1
length: 15

DNA: TGTGCCAGCAGGCCGACAGGGGGCACTGGTGGCTACACCTTC
CDR3: CASRPTGGTGGYTF
J: TRBJ1-2
size: -
D: TRBD1
V: TRBV7-3
length: 14

DNA: TGTGCCAGCAGCCGGACTAGCGGGGCCCAAGAGACCCAGTACTTC
CDR3: CASSRTSGAQETQYF
J: TRBJ2-5
size: few
D: TRBD2
V: TRBV3-1
length: 15

DNA: TGCGCCAGCAGTTACCTTCAGGTGAACACTGAAGCTTTCTTT
CDR3: CASSYLQVNTEAFF
J: TRBJ1-1
size: few
D: -
V: TRBV5-1
length: 14

DNA: TGTGCCAGCGCCGGATCTGGAAACACCATATATTTT
CDR3: CASAGSGNTIYF
J: TRBJ1-3
size: -
D: -
V: TRBV14
length: 12

DNA: TGTGCCAGCAACCGATGGGGGGAAAAACTGTTTTTT
CDR3: CASNRWGEKLFF
J: TRBJ1-4
size: -
D: -
V: TRBV5-5
length: 12

DNA: TGTGCCAGCAGCCTAAGCAAGAGAAATGAGCAGTTCTTC
CDR3: CASSLSKRNEQFF
J: TRBJ2-1
size: -
D: -
V: TRBV7-8
length: 13

DNA: TGTGCCAGCATCTCCGGGACAGGGGAACGTGAGCAGTTCTTC
CDR3: CASISGTGEREQFF
J: TRBJ2-1
size: -
D: TRBD1
V: TRBV12-3/TRBV12-4
length: 14

DNA: TGTGCCAGCAGCGCGGATAGCGTTCCAATCCCCGAGTACTTC
CDR3: CASSADSVPIPEYF
J: TRBJ2-5
size: few
D: -
V: TRBV5-4
length: 14

DNA: TGTGCCAGCAGACACCGGACAGGGATTGACGATACGCAGTATTTT
CDR3: CASRHRTGIDDTQYF
J: TRBJ2-3
size: few
D: TRBD1
V: TRBV28
length: 15